One sample yielded the 16 T cell receptor beta chains listed below, sequenced in a study of T cell responses to AZD1222 COVID-19 vaccine. Clones were sequenced by immunoSEQ multiplex PCR, and TCRdb holds only the in-frame ones, with some missing. Among about 150,000 clones listed, roughly 89% were seen once. This material consisted of peripheral blood, taken on day 0 of AZD1222 vaccination. These TCRs come from an adult in good health.

This clone was counted a few times. V is TRBV28 and J is TRBJ2-3; 8 bases are a match to TRBD2. The V gene end was trimmed by 4 bases and the J gene end by 3 bases; junction bases not matched to a gene: 9. Looked up from germline, CDR1 is MDHEN and CDR2 is SYDVKM. This CDR3 is built from 16 residues. CDR3 DNA: TGTGCCAGCAGTTCCCCAAGCGGGAGAATGACAGATACGCAGTATTTT. Translating gives CASSSPSGRMTDTQYF.

This clone has only one observation. The genes are TRBV28 and TRBJ1-5, with D maybe TRBD1 (6 bases). This CDR3 has 20 residues. CDR1 is MDHEN, CDR2 SYDVKM, per germline. The V gene lost 3 bases and the J gene lost 0 bases, with 24 bases spanning the gap. CDR3 DNA sequence: TGTGCCAGCAGTTTTCCCCTGTACGGACAGACAACTTATAGCAATCAGCCCCAGCATTTT. This codes for CASSFPLYGQTTYSNQPQHF.

The chain's CDR3 is CASSYLMGTDYEQYF. CDR3 nucleotide sequence: TGTGCCAGCAGTTACTTAATGGGGACAGATTACGAGCAGTACTTC. This chain joins TRBV6-6 and TRBJ2-7; 7 positions match TRBD1. The trim removed 1 base at V and 4 bases at J, leaving 7 bases unmatched. Germline assignment: CDR1 MNHNY and CDR2 SVGAGI (reference sequence). The CDR3 totals 15 residues.

The chain carries TRBV19 and TRBJ1-5, with unresolved D. The germline CDR1 and CDR2 sequences are LNHDA and SQIVND (reference sequence). Between the trimmed V and J ends, which lost 7 bases and 6 bases, there was a span of 13 bases. The CDR3 is 13 residues long. The CDR3 here is CASTPRGGQPQHF. The CDR3 DNA reads as TGTGCCAGTACGCCTCGCGGTGGTCAGCCCCAGCATTTT.

The V gene is TRBV19, the J gene TRBJ1-1; D gene unclear. V was clipped by 1 base and J by 5 bases, with 5 bases between them. CDR3 length: 12 residues. Germline V gives CDR1 LNHDA, CDR2 SQIVND (reference sequence). CDR3 DNA: TGTGCCAGTAGTATAGCGGGAACTGAAGCTTTCTTT. Amino acid sequence: CASSIAGTEAFF. Variable domain in full (rest from reference TRBV19 and TRBJ1-1): DGGITQSPKYLFRKEGQNVTLSCEQNLNHDAMYWYRQDPGQGLRLIYYSQIVNDFQKGDIAEGYSVSREKKESFPLTVTSAQKNPTAFYLCASSIAGTEAFFGQGTRLTVV.

The V gene is TRBV28, the J gene TRBJ2-2, with D possibly being TRBD1 (6 bases). Germline V CDR1 and CDR2: MDHEN, SYDVKM. V lost 3 bases and J 4 bases, leaving 18 bases between the germline ends. The CDR3 has 17 residues. CDR3 sequence reads: CASSFDRLTLGTGELFF. CDR3 in DNA: TGTGCCAGCAGTTTTGACAGGTTAACGCTCGGCACCGGGGAGCTGTTTTTT.

The chain is built from TRBV6-1 and TRBJ2-3; the match to TRBD1 covers 7 bases. Germline V gene sequence: CDR1 MNHNS, CDR2 SASEGT. The CDR3 spans 15 residues. J gave up 4 bases and V 0 bases, and 4 bases lay outside the gene matches. This CDR3 is CASSEARGGADTQYF. The CDR3 region has the DNA TGTGCCAGCAGTGAAGCGAGAGGGGGCGCAGATACGCAGTATTTT.

J is TRBJ1-2 and V is TRBV27; D gene uncertain. The V gene's germline CDR1 is MNHEY and CDR2 SMNVEV (reference sequence). V was clipped by 2 bases and J by 2 bases, with 12 bases between them. The CDR3 spans 15 residues. CDR3 coding DNA: TGTGCCAGCAGTTTAGTTGGGCAGGAGAACTATGGCTACACCTTC. This gives the protein CASSLVGQENYGYTF.

The chain links TRBV3-1 (or the pseudogene TRBV3-2) to TRBJ2-7; D gene ambiguous. In germline, CDR1 is LGHDT, CDR2 YNNKEL (reference sequence). There are 16 residues in the CDR3. Trimming took off 1 base at V and 2 bases at J, with 15 bases between the two ends. The CDR3 DNA follows: TGTGCCAGCAGCCAAGTTCCCCTCTGGCCCCCCTACGAGCAGTACTTC. It translates to CASSQVPLWPPYEQYF.

This chain joins TRBV11-3 and TRBJ1-1; D unresolved. This CDR3 spans 14 amino acids. V lost 1 base and J 0 bases, leaving 6 bases between the germline ends. The germline V gene encodes CDR1 SGHNT and CDR2 YENEEA. The CDR3 nucleotides read TGTGCCAGCAGCTTAGCTGGGGTGAACACTGAAGCTTTCTTT. It specifies CASSLAGVNTEAFF. The whole variable domain, filled in from reference TRBV11-3 and TRBJ1-1, reads EAGVVQSPRYKIIEKKQPVAFWCNPISGHNTLYWYLQNLGQGPELLIRYENEEAVDDSQLPKDRFSAERLKGVDSTLKIQPAELGDSAVYLCASSLAGVNTEAFFGQGTRLTVV.

The chain is built from TRBV29-1 and TRBJ1-4, with D uncertain. Germline values: CDR1 SQVTM, CDR2 ANQGSEA. Trimming pared 2 bases from V and 11 bases from J, leaving 12 bases between. The CDR3 contains 12 residues. The CDR3 reads CSVERPIGKLFF. As DNA, the CDR3 is TGCAGCGTTGAACGGCCTATAGGGAAACTGTTTTTT.

The chain uses TRBV2 and TRBJ1-4; unclear D gene. The CDR3 contains 14 residues. Germline loops: CDR1 SNHLY, CDR2 FYNNEI. V was trimmed by 6 bases and J by 0 bases, leaving 8 bases between them. The CDR3 region is CASRKDPTNEKLFF. DNA for the CDR3: TGTGCCAGCAGAAAGGATCCAACTAATGAAAAACTGTTTTTT.

The genes are TRBV27 and TRBJ1-6; D gene unclear. Germline V gene data show CDR1 as MNHEY and CDR2 as SMNVEV (reference sequence). This CDR3 spans 12 amino acids. V lost 5 bases and J 7 bases, leaving 6 bases between the germline ends. The CDR3 DNA reads as TGTGCCAGCAGTACCTTAAATTCACCCCTCCACTTT. Translating gives CASSTLNSPLHF.

This chain connects TRBV12-3 or TRBV12-4 to TRBJ2-5; D is unresolved. Trimming shortened V by 2 bases and J by 7 bases, and 5 bases separated the two germline ends. The CDR3 contains 11 residues. The CDR3 nucleotides read TGTGCCAGCAGTTTATCGGCGACCCAGTACTTC. The encoded protein is CASSLSATQYF.

The chain has TRBV9 and TRBJ1-2; 10 nucleotides align to TRBD1. The CDR3 runs to 14 residues. Trimming at V came to 4 bases and at J to 7 bases, leaving 7 bases not matched to a gene. CDR1 and CDR2 from the germline V gene are SGDLS and YYNGEE. The CDR3 nucleotides are TGTGCCAGCAGCCTGACAGGGGGCCTGGGTGGCTACACCTTC. Translating gives CASSLTGGLGGYTF. Variable domain in full (rest from reference TRBV9 and TRBJ1-2): DSGVTQTPKHLITATGQRVTLRCSPRSGDLSVYWYQQSLDQGLQFLIQYYNGEERAKGNILERFSAQQFPDLHSELNLSSLELGDSALYFCASSLTGGLGGYTFGSGTRLTVV.

This clone was seen once. This chain joins TRBV19 and TRBJ2-7; 8 bases map to TRBD2. Per germline, CDR1 LNHDA and CDR2 SQIVND (reference sequence). The CDR3 spans 14 residues. V lost 5 bases and J lost 12; bases outside the gene matches: 15. CDR3 sequence: CASSSSGGSGELYF. The DNA for the CDR3 is TGTGCCAGTAGTTCATCAGGTGGTAGCGGGGAGTTGTACTTC.